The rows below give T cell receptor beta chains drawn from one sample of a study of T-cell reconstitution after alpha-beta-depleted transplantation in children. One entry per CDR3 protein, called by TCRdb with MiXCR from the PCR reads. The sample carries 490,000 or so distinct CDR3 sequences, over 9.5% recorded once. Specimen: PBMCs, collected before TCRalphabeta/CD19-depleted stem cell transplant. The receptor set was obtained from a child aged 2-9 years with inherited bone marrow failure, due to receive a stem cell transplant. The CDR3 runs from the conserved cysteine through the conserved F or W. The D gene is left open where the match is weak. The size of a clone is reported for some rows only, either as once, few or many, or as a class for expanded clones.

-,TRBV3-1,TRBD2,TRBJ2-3,CASSLTTSGRGTDTQYF,TGTGCTAGCAGCCTAACGACTAGCGGGAGAGGAACAGATACGCAGTATTTT
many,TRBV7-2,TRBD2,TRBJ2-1,CASSYTTGGGHNEQFF,TGTGCCAGCAGCTACACAACGGGGGGGGGCCACAATGAGCAGTTCTTC
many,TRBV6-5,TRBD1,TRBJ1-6,CASSYRSAGGNSPLHF,TGTGCCAGCAGTTACCGATCAGCAGGGGGGAATTCACCCCTCCACTTT
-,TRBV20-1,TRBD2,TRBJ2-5,CSARVSAGDRETQYF,TGCAGTGCTAGAGTGTCGGCGGGAGATAGGGAGACCCAGTACTTC
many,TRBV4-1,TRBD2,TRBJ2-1,CASSQGLRGGRDSYNEQFF,TGCGCCAGCAGCCAAGGGCTACGAGGCGGGAGGGATTCCTACAATGAGCAGTTCTTC
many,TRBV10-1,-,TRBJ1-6,CASSRDMVDSPLHF,TGCGCCAGCAGCCGGGACATGGTGGATTCACCCCTCCACTTT
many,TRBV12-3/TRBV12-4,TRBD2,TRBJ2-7,CASSSPDTGGAEQYF,TGTGCCAGCAGTTCCCCGGACACCGGGGGGGCCGAGCAGTACTTC
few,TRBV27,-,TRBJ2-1,CASSPSRGYNEQFF,TGTGCCAGCAGTCCTTCTAGGGGATACAATGAGCAGTTCTTC
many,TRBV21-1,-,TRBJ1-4,CASSRVWEKLFF,TGTGCCAGCAGCAGAGTGTGGGAAAAACTGTTTTTT
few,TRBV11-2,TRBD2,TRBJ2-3,CASSLRRTSGRATADTQYF,TGTGCCAGCAGCTTACGGAGGACTAGCGGGAGGGCCACCGCAGATACGCAGTATTTT
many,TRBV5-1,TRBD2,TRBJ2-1,CASSPQEGTSGYNEQFF,TGCGCCAGCAGCCCACAAGAAGGGACTAGCGGCTACAATGAGCAGTTCTTC
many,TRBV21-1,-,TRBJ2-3,CASSKDTSGNASTDTQYF,TGTGCCAGCAGCAAAGATACTAGCGGTAACGCTAGCACAGATACGCAGTATTTT
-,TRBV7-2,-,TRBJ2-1,CASSLGVLAPMWDEQFF,TGTGCCAGCAGCTTAGGCGTTTTAGCTCCAATGTGGGATGAGCAGTTCTTC
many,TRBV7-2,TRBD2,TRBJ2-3,CASRPAGVGTDTQYF,TGTGCCAGCAGACCAGCGGGAGTGGGGACAGATACGCAGTATTTT
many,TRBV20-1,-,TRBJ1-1,CSARRPGQNTEAFF,TGCAGTGCTAGGAGGCCGGGGCAGAACACTGAAGCTTTCTTT
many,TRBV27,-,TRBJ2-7,CASSFPPGYEQYF,TGTGCCAGCAGTTTTCCCCCGGGCTACGAGCAGTACTTC
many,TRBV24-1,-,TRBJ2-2,CATSEVGELFF,TGTGCCACCAGTGAAGTCGGGGAGCTGTTTTTT
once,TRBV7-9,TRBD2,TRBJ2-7,CASSSGLAGLYEQYF,TGTGCCAGCAGCTCAGGACTAGCGGGACTTTACGAGCAGTACTTC
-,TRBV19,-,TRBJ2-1,CASSSGAHNEQFF,TGTGCCAGTAGTTCCGGGGCCCACAATGAGCAGTTCTTC
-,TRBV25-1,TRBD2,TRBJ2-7,CASSGLAGGPFYEQYF,TGTGCCAGCAGTGGACTAGCGGGAGGGCCTTTCTACGAGCAGTACTTC
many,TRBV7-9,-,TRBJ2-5,CASSQAAILVRKTQYF,TGTGCCAGCAGCCAAGCGGCGATATTGGTCCGAAAGACCCAGTACTTC
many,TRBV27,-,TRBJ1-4,CASKPTAHNEKLFF,TGTGCCAGCAAGCCGACAGCCCATAATGAAAAACTGTTTTTT
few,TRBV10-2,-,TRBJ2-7,CASSRNRGYYEQYF,TGCGCCAGCAGCCGGAATAGGGGGTACTACGAGCAGTACTTC
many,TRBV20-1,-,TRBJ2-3,CSARRVDTQYF,TGCAGTGCTCGCAGGGTAGATACGCAGTATTTT
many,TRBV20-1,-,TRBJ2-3,CSASRGDTQYF,TGCAGTGCTAGCAGGGGAGATACGCAGTATTTT
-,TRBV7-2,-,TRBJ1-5,CASSLVGGAGGNQPQHF,TGTGCCAGCAGCTTAGTTGGGGGGGCTGGTGGCAATCAGCCCCAGCATTTT
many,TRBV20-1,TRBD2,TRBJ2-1,CSASGVAGGYNEQFF,TGCAGTGCTAGTGGGGTAGCGGGAGGGTACAATGAGCAGTTCTTC
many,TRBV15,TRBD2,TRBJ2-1,CATSGLAGEGNEQFF,TGTGCCACCAGCGGACTAGCGGGAGAGGGGAATGAGCAGTTCTTC
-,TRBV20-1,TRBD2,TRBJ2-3,CCARSHWGGGTDTQYF,TGCTGTGCTAGATCCCATTGGGGGGGAGGGACAGATACGCAGTATTTT
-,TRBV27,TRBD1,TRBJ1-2,CASSLYGEGQKYYGYTF,TGTGCCAGCAGTCTATATGGGGAGGGACAGAAATACTATGGCTACACCTTC
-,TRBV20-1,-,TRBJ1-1,CSARAGNSVEAFF,TGCAGTGCTAGAGCCGGTAACTCGGTTGAAGCTTTCTTT
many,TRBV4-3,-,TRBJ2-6,CASSGRSGANVLTF,TGCGCCAGCAGCGGACGCTCTGGGGCCAACGTCCTGACTTTC
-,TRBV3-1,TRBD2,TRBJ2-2,CACSQEGLARFPARGGELFF,TGTGCCTGCTCCCAAGAAGGACTAGCGCGATTCCCCGCCAGGGGTGGGGAGCTGTTTTTT
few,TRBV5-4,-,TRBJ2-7,CASPSGLKRSYEQYF,TGTGCCAGCCCCTCGGGACTTAAGCGGTCATACGAGCAGTACTTC
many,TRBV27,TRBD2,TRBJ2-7,CASKKRGAYEQYF,TGTGCCAGCAAGAAACGGGGGGCCTACGAGCAGTACTTC
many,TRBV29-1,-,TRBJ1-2,CSVETNYGYTF,TGCAGCGTTGAGACCAACTATGGCTACACCTTC
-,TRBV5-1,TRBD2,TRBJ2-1,CASSLGQSIRLAGVNEQFF,TGCGCCAGCAGCTTGGGACAGTCTATCAGACTAGCGGGAGTCAATGAGCAGTTCTTC
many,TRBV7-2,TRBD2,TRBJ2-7,CASSLGLAGLPYEQYF,TGTGCCAGCAGCTTAGGACTAGCGGGACTACCCTACGAGCAGTACTTC
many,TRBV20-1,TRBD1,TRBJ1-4,CSARRQGSEKLFF,TGCAGTGCTAGAAGACAGGGGAGTGAAAAACTGTTTTTT
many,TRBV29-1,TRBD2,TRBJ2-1,CSVRTSGSNEQFF,TGCAGCGTGCGGACTAGCGGGAGCAATGAGCAGTTCTTC
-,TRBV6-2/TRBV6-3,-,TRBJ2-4,CASRALGAKNIQYF,TGTGCCAGCAGAGCTCTGGGGGCCAAAAACATTCAGTACTTC
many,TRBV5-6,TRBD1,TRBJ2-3,CASSGRGQGTDTQYF,TGTGCCAGCAGCGGGAGGGGACAGGGAACAGATACGCAGTATTTT
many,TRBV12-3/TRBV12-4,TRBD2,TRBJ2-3,CASSWGSGRLDTQYF,TGTGCCAGCAGTTGGGGTAGCGGGAGACTAGATACGCAGTATTTT
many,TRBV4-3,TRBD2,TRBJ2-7,CASSPGGTEQYF,TGCGCCAGCAGCCCGGGGGGGACAGAGCAGTACTTC
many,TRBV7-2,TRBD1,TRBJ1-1,CASSFGQGRNTEAFF,TGTGCCAGCAGCTTCGGACAGGGGAGAAACACTGAAGCTTTCTTT
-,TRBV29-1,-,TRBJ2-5,CSASRVFQETQYF,TGCAGCGCCTCCAGGGTCTTCCAAGAGACCCAGTACTTC
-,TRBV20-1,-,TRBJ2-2,CSGRGPNTGELFF,TGCAGTGGGCGGGGGCCGAACACCGGGGAGCTGTTTTTT
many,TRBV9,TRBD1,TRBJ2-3,CASSGPGQRTDTQYF,TGTGCCAGCAGCGGTCCGGGACAGCGCACAGATACGCAGTATTTT
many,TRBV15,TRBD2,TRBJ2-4,CATSRTGLVGIQYF,TGTGCCACCAGCAGAACCGGACTAGTGGGCATTCAGTACTTC
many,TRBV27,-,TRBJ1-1,CASSSIGGGGRGTEAFF,TGTGCCAGCAGTTCTATCGGGGGCGGCGGAAGGGGCACTGAAGCTTTCTTT
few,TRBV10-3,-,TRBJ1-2,CAISESRQNYGYTF,TGTGCCATCAGTGAGTCCCGTCAAAACTATGGCTACACCTTC
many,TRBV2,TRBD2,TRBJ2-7,CASSRWGGGEQYF,TGTGCCAGCAGCCGTTGGGGCGGGGGCGAGCAGTACTTC
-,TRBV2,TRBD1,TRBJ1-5,CASSENRGGNQPQHF,TGTGCCAGCAGTGAAAACAGGGGGGGCAATCAGCCCCAGCATTTT